This T cell receptor (beta chain) was identified during a study of metastatic and nonmetastatic thyroid tumors. On the study more broadly: Repertoires of blood and of tissue (tumor or nodule) from malignant and benign thyroid patients were compared.

This CDR3 contains 15 residues. V was pared by 6 bases and J by 1 base, with 7 bases of the junction left unmatched. Germline lookup yields CDR1 SGHAT and CDR2 FQDESV (reference sequence). Nobody among the patients had been given any treatment before thyroid surgery. TCRdb re-called clones via MiXCR from the PCR reads. The sample shows 35,000 to 45,000 clones, roughly 28% of them seen only once. The rearrangement uses TRBV11-1 and TRBJ2-3; TRBD2 matches at 7 bases. The receptor's source is a male donor with papillary thyroid cancer or a benign thyroid nodule (not recorded which). Some clones in this sample may be carry-over from other donors' samples. The sequenced material came from blood. CDR3 nucleotides: TGTGCCAGCAGTTTTAGAGCGGGACGCACAGATACGCAGTATTTT. This gives the protein CASSFRAGRTDTQYF.